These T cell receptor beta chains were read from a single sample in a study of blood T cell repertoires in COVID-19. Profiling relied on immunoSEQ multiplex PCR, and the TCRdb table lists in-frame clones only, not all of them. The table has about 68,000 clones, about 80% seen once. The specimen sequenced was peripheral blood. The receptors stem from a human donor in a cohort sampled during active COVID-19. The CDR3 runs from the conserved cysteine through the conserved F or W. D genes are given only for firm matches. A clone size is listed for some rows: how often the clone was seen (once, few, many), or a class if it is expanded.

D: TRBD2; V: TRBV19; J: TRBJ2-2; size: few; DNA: TGTGCCAGTAGTATCGTGACTAGCGCCGGGGAGCTGTTTTTT; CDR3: CASSIVTSAGELFF
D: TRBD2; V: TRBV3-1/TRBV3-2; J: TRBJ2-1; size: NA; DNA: TGTGCCAGCAGCCAGCAGACTAGCATAGGGGTTAGTGAGCAGTTCTTC; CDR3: CASSQQTSIGVSEQFF
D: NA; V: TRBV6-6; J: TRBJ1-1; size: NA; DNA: TGTGCCAGCAGGGCCGACACTGAAGCTTTCTTT; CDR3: CASRADTEAFF
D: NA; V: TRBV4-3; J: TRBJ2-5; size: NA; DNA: TGCGCCAGCAGCCAAGATTGGAGGGCCGGGACCCAGTACTTC; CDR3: CASSQDWRAGTQYF
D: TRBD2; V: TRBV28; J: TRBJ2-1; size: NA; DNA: TGTGCCAGCAGTCCTATCGGGACTAGGAGCAATGAGCAGTTCTTC; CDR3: CASSPIGTRSNEQFF
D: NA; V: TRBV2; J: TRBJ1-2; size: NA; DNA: TGTGCCAGCAGTACGACAGAAAACTATGGCTACACCTTC; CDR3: CASSTTENYGYTF
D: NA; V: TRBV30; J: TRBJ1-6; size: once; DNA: TGTGCCTGGGGTGGAGTGGGACTGAATAATTCACCCCTCCACTTT; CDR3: CAWGGVGLNNSPLHF
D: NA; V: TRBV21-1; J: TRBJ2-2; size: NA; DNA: TGTGCCAGCAGCCTACACCTCGGGACTAGCGGGAGGGCCGGGGAGCTGTTTTTT; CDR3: CASSLHLGTSGRAGELFF
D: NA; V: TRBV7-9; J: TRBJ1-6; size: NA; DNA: TGTGCCAGCGCACACGGGAGCTCCTATAATTCACCCCTCCACTTT; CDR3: CASAHGSSYNSPLHF
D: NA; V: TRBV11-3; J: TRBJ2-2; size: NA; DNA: TGTGCCAGCAGCCCCGGGACTGCGAACACCGGGGAGCTGTTTTTT; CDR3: CASSPGTANTGELFF
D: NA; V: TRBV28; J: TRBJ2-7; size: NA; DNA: TGTGCCAGCAGTTTAGCAGGCTCCTACGAGCAGTACTTC; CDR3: CASSLAGSYEQYF